The 2 T cell receptor beta chains listed next were all sequenced from one sample in a study of T-cell memory formation after mild COVID-19. TCRdb redid the calling of the 5' RACE reads with MiXCR, one entry per CDR3 protein. The sample records roughly 160,000 distinct CDR3 sequences, around a tenth being singletons. The material sequenced was PBMCs or a T cell subset sorted from them (not recorded which). These receptors all come from a man in his late teens or twenties who had mild COVID-19 (a few samples of this study predate the infection). Cell type and time point are not known.

In its sample, this clonotype was seen many times. This rearrangement joins TRBV12-3 or TRBV12-4 to TRBJ1-2; 8 bases agree with TRBD1. The V and J ends lost 6 bases and 6 bases, in that order; junction bases with no gene match: 9. CDR3 length equals 14 residues. CDR3 DNA sequence: TGTGCCAGCAGCGAACCCCAGGGGGCTCATGGCTACACCTTC. It is translated as CASSEPQGAHGYTF.

This clonotype was observed a few times. The rearrangement joins TRBV28 to TRBJ1-6; D gene uncertain. The CDR3 spans 18 residues. Trimming pared 2 bases from V and 8 bases from J, leaving 22 bases between. CDR1 and CDR2 (germline): MDHEN, SYDVKM. This CDR3 reads CASSLPQKSDWEYSPLHF. CDR3 bases: TGTGCCAGCAGTTTACCCCAGAAGTCGGACTGGGAATATTCACCCCTCCACTTT.